A single sample is the source of the 26 T cell receptor beta chains below, sequenced in a study of blood T cell repertoires in COVID-19. Libraries were prepared by immunoSEQ multiplex PCR; TCRdb keeps only in-frame clonotypes and omits some of them. Seen here are just over 300,000 clones, 86% observed once, and the top ten hold about 4.1%. The sequenced sample consisted of PBMCs or T cells enriched from blood (not recorded which). These receptors came from a man aged 25-45 years who had recovered from COVID-19.

V and J are TRBV19 and TRBJ1-4; D unclear. CDR1 and CDR2 (germline): LNHDA, SQIVND (reference sequence). The CDR3 has 14 residues. Trimming took 3 bases from V and 4 from J, leaving 9 bases between them. CDR3 region: CASSISNSNEKLFF. The CDR3 nucleotides are TGTGCCAGTAGTATTTCTAACAGTAATGAAAAACTGTTTTTT.

With respect to this clone: In the same sample, other DNA sequences code for this CDR3. The CDR3 spells CASSLSGGNTEAFF. As DNA, the CDR3 is TGTGCCAGCAGTTTATCAGGCGGAAACACTGAAGCTTTCTTT. The chain joins TRBV27 to TRBJ1-1; no firm D call. This CDR3 contains 14 residues. V gave up 0 bases and J gave up 2 bases, with 7 bases separating them. Germline CDR1 MNHEY, CDR2 SMNVEV (reference sequence).

This rearrangement joins TRBV28 to TRBJ2-5; 8 bases match TRBD2. CDR1 and CDR2 (germline): MDHEN, SYDVKM. With 5 bases clipped from V and 4 bases from J, the junction kept 12 bases outside the gene matches. There are 16 residues in the CDR3. CDR3 protein: CASSPRPGLGRETQYF. As DNA, the CDR3 is TGTGCCAGCAGTCCGAGACCGGGACTAGGTAGAGAGACCCAGTACTTC.

By share of the sample, this clone is medium-sized. The rearrangement links TRBV20-1 to TRBJ2-7; D uncertain. This CDR3 region has 11 residues. Trimming stripped 1 base from V and 7 bases from J, with 8 bases between. Germline CDR1 reads DFQATT; CDR2 reads SNEGSKA (reference sequence). This CDR3 reads CSARADWEQYF. The CDR3, as DNA: TGCAGTGCTAGAGCCGACTGGGAGCAGTACTTC.

The CDR3 bases are TGTGCCAGCAGATCCGGGACAGGAGCTTCCTATGGCTACACCTTC. Protein sequence: CASRSGTGASYGYTF. V usage is TRBV6-4 and J usage is TRBJ1-2; 8 bases agree with TRBD1. The CDR3 has 15 residues. Unmatched junction bases numbered 10, after V lost 6 bases and J lost 4 bases. Germline CDR1 MRHNA, CDR2 SNTAGT.

The rearrangement links TRBV27 to TRBJ2-3; 8 nucleotides match TRBD1. This CDR3 is 23 amino acids long. J lost 3 bases, V lost 5 bases, and 31 bases had no gene match. Germline V CDR1 and CDR2: MNHEY, SMNVEV (reference sequence). CDR3 coding DNA: TGTGCCAGCAGTCCGACAGGGGCGAGACTTATGAGCGTCTTTACCAATGGAACAGATACGCAGTATTTT. The encoded protein is CASSPTGARLMSVFTNGTDTQYF.

V gene TRBV5-1 combines with J gene TRBJ2-3; 9 bases line up with TRBD1. The junction had 3 bases not matched to a gene; V was cut back by 4 bases and J by 0 bases. Germline V gives CDR1 SGHRS, CDR2 YFSETQ. The CDR3 has 15 residues. CDR3 coding DNA: TGCGCCAGCAGCCGCGGACAGGGGAGCACAGATACGCAGTATTTT. Residues: CASSRGQGSTDTQYF.

The chain uses TRBV11-1 and TRBJ2-3; 8 bases align to TRBD1. The CDR3 has 15 amino acids. Germline-derived CDR1 and CDR2 are SGHAT and FQDESV (reference sequence). The ends lost 5 bases at V and 1 base at J; junction bases unmatched: 5. DNA for the CDR3: TGTGCCAGCAGCAGGACAGGGCCTCGCACAGATACGCAGTATTTT. The encoded protein is CASSRTGPRTDTQYF.

This chain links TRBV6-5 with TRBJ2-1; 8 bases are a match to TRBD2. CDR1 MNHEY and CDR2 SVGAGI come from the germline V gene. Trimming cost V 4 bases and J 7 bases; bases outside gene matches: 9. The CDR3 has 15 residues. The DNA for the CDR3 is TGTGCCAGCAGTTTAACTGCACTAGCGGCGAATGAGCAGTTCTTC. Protein product: CASSLTALAANEQFF.

The V and J genes are TRBV7-2 and TRBJ1-5; D gene ambiguous. The CDR3 totals 15 residues. V was pared by 2 bases and J by 0 bases, with 8 bases between. The germline V gene encodes CDR1 SGHTA and CDR2 FQGNSA. The CDR3 reads CASSLYEDSNQPQHF. CDR3 coding DNA: TGTGCCAGCAGCTTATACGAGGATAGCAATCAGCCCCAGCATTTT.

The chain couples TRBV24-1 to TRBJ2-1, with 10 bases identical to TRBD1. The CDR3 sequence is 16 residues long. J was trimmed by 8 bases and V by 3 bases; bases with no gene match: 9. The V gene's germline CDR1 is KGHDR and CDR2 SFDVKD. DNA of the CDR3: TGTGCCACCAGTGATAAGGGGACAGGGGTTGGCGATGAGCAGTTCTTC. The encoded protein is CATSDKGTGVGDEQFF.

The chain has TRBV13 and TRBJ2-1, with unresolved D. Germline-derived CDR1 and CDR2 are PRHDT and FYEKMQ (reference sequence). The CDR3 has 14 amino acids. V was trimmed by 5 bases and J by 6 bases, leaving 14 bases between them. CDR3 sequence (DNA): TGTGCCAGCAGCCTGACTGGTTCCGGCAATGAGCAGTTCTTC. It specifies CASSLTGSGNEQFF.

This sequence joins TRBV19 and TRBJ1-6, with TRBD1 as a possible D gene (5 bases). The CDR3 is 17 amino acids. Trimming stripped 3 bases from V and 5 bases from J, with 17 bases between. Germline V gene sequence: CDR1 LNHDA, CDR2 SQIVND (reference sequence). The CDR3 region is CASSIQGSASNNSPLHF. CDR3 DNA sequence: TGTGCCAGTAGTATTCAGGGATCGGCCTCTAATAATTCACCCCTCCACTTT.

The chain carries TRBV19 and TRBJ1-1; TRBD1 matches at 9 bases. This CDR3 has 14 residues. J lost 2 bases, V lost 5 bases, and 3 bases had no gene match. Germline V gene sequence: CDR1 LNHDA, CDR2 SQIVND (reference sequence). The CDR3 loop is CASSLQGANTEAFF. In DNA form, the CDR3 reads TGTGCCAGTAGTTTACAGGGGGCCAACACTGAAGCTTTCTTT.

This clone was counted ten times or more. This rearrangement joins TRBV2 to TRBJ1-5, with TRBD1 matching 9 bases. J was trimmed by 1 base and V by 6 bases; bases with no gene match: 10. Looked up from germline, CDR1 is SNHLY and CDR2 is FYNNEI. The CDR3 contains 17 residues. The CDR3 here is CASRTGTGRDSNQPQHF. The CDR3 region has the DNA TGTGCCAGCAGGACCGGGACAGGGCGTGACAGCAATCAGCCCCAGCATTTT.

The V call is TRBV9, the J call TRBJ1-3; D unclear. The CDR3 is 15 residues long. V shed 0 bases and J shed 0 bases, with 7 bases lying between them. Germline-derived CDR1 and CDR2 are SGDLS and YYNGEE. The CDR3 reads CASSVAQYSGNTIYF. The DNA of the CDR3 is TGTGCCAGCAGCGTAGCTCAGTACTCTGGAAACACCATATATTTT. Based on the CDR3 plus reference TRBV9 and TRBJ1-3, the full variable domain is DSGVTQTPKHLITATGQRVTLRCSPRSGDLSVYWYQQSLDQGLQFLIQYYNGEERAKGNILERFSAQQFPDLHSELNLSSLELGDSALYFCASSVAQYSGNTIYFGEGSWLTVV.

This clone was observed a single time. The rearrangement uses TRBV21-1 and TRBJ1-2; TRBD1 reflects the table's D call only, with no check against the DNA. TRBV21-1 is termed a pseudogene. The CDR3 runs to 12 residues. This CDR3 is CASVRRVYGYTF. CDR3 sequence (DNA): TGTGCCAGCGTCCGCAGGGTCTATGGCTACACCTTC.

The chain recombines TRBV5-1 with TRBJ1-1; D not resolved. The CDR3 is made up of 14 amino acids. From germline, CDR1 is SGHRS and CDR2 YFSETQ. V was shortened by 0 bases and J by 3 bases, with 9 bases between the two germline ends. The CDR3 nucleotides read TGCGCCAGCAGCTTGGTAACTGGAGACACTGAAGCTTTCTTT. Protein sequence: CASSLVTGDTEAFF.

The chain joins TRBV10-3 to TRBJ2-7; unclear D gene. Trimming removed 0 bases at V and 4 bases at J, with 10 bases between. Germline V gives CDR1 ENHRY, CDR2 SYGVKD. This CDR3 contains 14 residues. CDR3 residues: CAISESRNSYEQYF. The CDR3 coding sequence is TGTGCCATCAGTGAGTCGAGGAACTCATACGAGCAGTACTTC.

The genes are TRBV5-4 and TRBJ1-1; TRBD1 matches 9 bases. Germline trimming cut 4 bases from V and 2 bases from J; bases unmatched to any gene: 6. The CDR3 runs to 15 residues. The germline V gene has CDR1 SGHNT and CDR2 YYREEE (reference sequence). The CDR3 nucleotides read TGTGCCAGCAGCCCTAGGACAGGGGTCAACACTGAAGCTTTCTTT. Its translation is CASSPRTGVNTEAFF.

This rearrangement joins TRBV18 to TRBJ2-1; D might be TRBD2 (5 bases). Germline-derived CDR1 and CDR2 are KGHSH and LQKENI. V was pared by 6 bases and J by 4 bases, with 13 bases between. CDR3 size: 14 residues. The CDR3 sequence is CASSMDSSYNEQFF. The DNA of the CDR3 is TGTGCCAGCTCGATGGACTCAAGTTACAATGAGCAGTTCTTC. Full variable domain (outside the CDR3, taken from reference TRBV18 and TRBJ2-1): NAGVMQNPRHLVRRRGQEARLRCSPMKGHSHVYWYRQLPEEGLKFMVYLQKENIIDESGMPKERFSAEFPKEGPSILRIQQVVRGDSAAYFCASSMDSSYNEQFFGPGTRLTVL.

The rearrangement links TRBV20-1 to TRBJ1-2; TRBD1 agrees at 8 bases. With V trimmed by 5 bases and J by 6 bases, 2 bases remained unmatched. CDR1 and CDR2 from the germline V gene are DFQATT and SNEGSKA (reference sequence). The CDR3 consists of 11 residues. CDR3 loop: CSARQGNGYTF. DNA of the CDR3: TGCAGTGCTCGACAGGGGAATGGCTACACCTTC.

The chain joins TRBV11-2 to TRBJ1-4; TRBD1 is a possible D gene (5 bases). Germline-derived CDR1 and CDR2 are SGHAT and FQNNGV. Trimming left V 4 bases short and J 0 bases short, with 12 bases between. The CDR3 extends over 16 amino acids. The CDR3 protein is CASSSRQLATNEKLFF. The CDR3 DNA reads as TGTGCCAGCAGCTCCCGACAGCTAGCAACTAATGAAAAACTGTTTTTT.

This chain links TRBV19 with TRBJ1-2; TRBD1 matches 9 bases. This CDR3 region has 16 residues. Germline trimming cut 5 bases from V and 5 bases from J; bases unmatched to any gene: 12. CDR1 is LNHDA, CDR2 SQIVND, per germline (reference sequence). Here the CDR3 reads CASSPGTGNLKYGYTF. The CDR3 coding sequence is TGTGCCAGTAGTCCTGGGACAGGGAATTTAAAGTATGGCTACACCTTC. Variable domain in full (rest from reference TRBV19 and TRBJ1-2): DGGITQSPKYLFRKEGQNVTLSCEQNLNHDAMYWYRQDPGQGLRLIYYSQIVNDFQKGDIAEGYSVSREKKESFPLTVTSAQKNPTAFYLCASSPGTGNLKYGYTFGSGTRLTVV.

The chain has TRBV29-1 and TRBJ2-1, with 11 bases fitting TRBD2. The V segment lost 6 bases and the J segment 2 bases; nucleotides outside the gene matches: 3. Germline CDR1 SQVTM, CDR2 ANQGSEA. The CDR3 is 14 amino acids. The CDR3: CSVRSGGAYNEQFF. For the CDR3, the DNA is TGCAGCGTCCGTAGCGGGGGGGCCTACAATGAGCAGTTCTTC.

The V gene is TRBV5-1, the J gene TRBJ1-3; no clear D gene. This CDR3 has 14 amino acids. V lost 4 bases and J lost 0, with 8 bases in between. CDR1 and CDR2 from the germline V gene are SGHRS and YFSETQ. In DNA, the CDR3 is TGCGCCAGCAGCCCAGACATCTCTGGAAACACCATATATTTT. Amino acid sequence: CASSPDISGNTIYF.